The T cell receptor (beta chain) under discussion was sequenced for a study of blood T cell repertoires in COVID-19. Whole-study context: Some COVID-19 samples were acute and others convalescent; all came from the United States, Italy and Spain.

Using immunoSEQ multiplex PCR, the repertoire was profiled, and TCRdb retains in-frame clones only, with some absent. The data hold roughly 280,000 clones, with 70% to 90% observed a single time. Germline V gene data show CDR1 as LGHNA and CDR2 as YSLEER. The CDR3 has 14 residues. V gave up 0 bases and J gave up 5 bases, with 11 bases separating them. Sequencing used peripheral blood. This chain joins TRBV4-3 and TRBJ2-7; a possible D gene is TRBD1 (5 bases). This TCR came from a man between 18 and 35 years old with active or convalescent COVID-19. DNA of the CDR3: TGCGCCAGCAGCCAAGATAGGGTCAGGGACGAGCAGTACTTC. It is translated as CASSQDRVRDEQYF.